The text below deals with one T cell receptor beta chain. The antigen remains unidentified. The entry originates in a study of response to subunit inactivated influenza vaccine. Regarding the study as a whole: Each seasonal influenza vaccination recruits few new T cells, the authors suggested.

The CDR3 consists of 15 residues. Per germline, CDR1 LGHNA and CDR2 YNFKEQ. V shed 1 base and J shed 1 base, with 11 bases lying between them. A single record per CDR3 protein comes from TCRdb applying MiXCR to the RT-PCR reads. Among 500,000 to 600,000 distinct CDR3 sequences listed, around 15% were seen once. The receptor comes from a man aged 50 to 60 who received an inactivated influenza vaccine. This chain connects TRBV4-2 to TRBJ2-7; D unclear. Sequenced here: PBMCs from blood, sampled roughly 12 days after vaccination. The CDR3 nucleotides are TGTGCCAGCAGCCAAGCCGGGCCCGGATCCTACGAGCAGTACTTC. Translating it yields CASSQAGPGSYEQYF.